This T cell receptor (beta chain) was retrieved from a study of technical replicates of blood from a few donors. V lost 6 bases and J 1 base, leaving 9 bases between the germline ends. The germline gives CDR1 WSHSY, CDR2 SAAADI. The CDR3 covers 13 residues. Sequenced by immunoSEQ multiplex PCR; TCRdb stores in-frame clones only, minus some. Of tens of thousands of clones in the sample, roughly 94% were seen once. V and J are TRBV10-2 and TRBJ1-2; D perhaps matches TRBD1 (5 bases). Sequenced sample: T cells isolated from PBMCs. The sequence came from a human donor in good health. The CDR3 DNA sequence: TGCGCCAGCAGCCAGGACATTAACTATGGCTACACCTTC. Protein: CASSQDINYGYTF.